This T cell receptor (beta chain) was captured by sequencing in a study of T cell responses to AZD1222 COVID-19 vaccine. About the research overall: Pooled together were second doses at about 4 or about 12 weeks. Study observations and caveats: Repertoire sampling was restricted to post-peak T cell response timepoints.

TCRdb keeps only in-frame clones here, not all; method: immunoSEQ multiplex PCR. Of around 200,000 clones listed, roughly 91% were seen once; the top ten hold over 0.85%. Trimming took off 5 bases at V and 5 bases at J, with 15 bases between the two ends. Germline V lookup: CDR1 MNHEY, CDR2 SVGEGT. CDR3 size: 14 residues. About this clone: As yet, its antigen is unknown.

The V call is TRBV6-2 or TRBV6-3, the J call TRBJ1-2; D is undetermined. This TCR was recovered from an adult in good health. The starting material was peripheral blood, obtained on day 0 of AZD1222 vaccination. In nucleotides, the CDR3 is TGTGCCAGCAGTACAAGTTCCGCCATTTATGGCTACACCTTC. It is translated as CASSTSSAIYGYTF.